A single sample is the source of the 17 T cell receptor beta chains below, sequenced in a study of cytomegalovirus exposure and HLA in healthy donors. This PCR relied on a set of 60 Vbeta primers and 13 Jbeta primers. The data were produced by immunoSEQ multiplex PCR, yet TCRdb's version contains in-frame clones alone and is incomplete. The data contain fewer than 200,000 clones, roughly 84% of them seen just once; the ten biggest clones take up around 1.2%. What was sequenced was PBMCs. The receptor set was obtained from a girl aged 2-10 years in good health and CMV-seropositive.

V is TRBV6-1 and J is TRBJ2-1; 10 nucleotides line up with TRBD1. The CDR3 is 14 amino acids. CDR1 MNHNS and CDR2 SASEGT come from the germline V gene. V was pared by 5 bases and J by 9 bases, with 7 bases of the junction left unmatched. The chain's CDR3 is CASSQLGQGSEQFF. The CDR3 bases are TGTGCCAGCAGTCAACTGGGACAGGGGAGTGAGCAGTTCTTC.

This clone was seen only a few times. The CDR3 DNA reads TGTGCCAGCAGCCCAACCCGGACAGGGTATGGGGGCTACACCTTC. It is translated as CASSPTRTGYGGYTF. The rearrangement joins TRBV6-5 to TRBJ1-2; 8 bases line up with TRBD1. This CDR3 region has 15 residues. The germline V gene encodes CDR1 MNHEY and CDR2 SVGAGI. V lost 6 bases to trimming and J lost 8 bases; unmatched junction nucleotides: 14.

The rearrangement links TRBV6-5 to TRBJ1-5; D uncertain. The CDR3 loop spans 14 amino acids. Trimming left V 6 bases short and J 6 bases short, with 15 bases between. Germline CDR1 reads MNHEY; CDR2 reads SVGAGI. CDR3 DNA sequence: TGTGCCAGCAGATCGGCTCCCGGCGGTCAGCCCCAGCATTTT. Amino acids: CASRSAPGGQPQHF.

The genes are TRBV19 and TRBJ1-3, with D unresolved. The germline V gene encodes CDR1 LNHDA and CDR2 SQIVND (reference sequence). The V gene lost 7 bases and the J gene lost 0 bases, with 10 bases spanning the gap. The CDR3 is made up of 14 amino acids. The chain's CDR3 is CASNSVASGNTIYF. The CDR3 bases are TGTGCCAGTAATAGCGTTGCCTCTGGAAACACCATATATTTT.

The CDR3 loop reads CASSENLAGAAYEQYF. CDR3 nucleotide sequence: TGTGCCAGCAGTGAAAATTTAGCGGGAGCGGCCTACGAGCAGTACTTC. V and J are TRBV6-1 and TRBJ2-7; TRBD2 matches 9 bases. Per germline, CDR1 MNHNS and CDR2 SASEGT. This CDR3 has 16 amino acids. V was clipped by 2 bases and J by 2 bases; unmatched bases: 7.

CDR3 in amino acids: CASSLDRGLGTDTQYF. The CDR3 nucleotides are TGTGCCAGCAGCTTAGATCGGGGACTAGGCACAGATACGCAGTATTTT. This chain connects TRBV11-2 to TRBJ2-3; 8 bases map to TRBD2. The CDR3 contains 16 residues. V trimming: 0 bases; J trimming: 1 base; junction bases outside the gene matches: 3. The V gene's germline CDR1 is SGHAT and CDR2 FQNNGV.

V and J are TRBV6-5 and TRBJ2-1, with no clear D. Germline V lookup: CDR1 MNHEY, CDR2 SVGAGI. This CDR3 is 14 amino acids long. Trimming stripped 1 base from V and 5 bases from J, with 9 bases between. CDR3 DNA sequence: TGTGCCAGCAGTTACTTGGGCAGTAACAATGAGCAGTTCTTC. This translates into CASSYLGSNNEQFF.

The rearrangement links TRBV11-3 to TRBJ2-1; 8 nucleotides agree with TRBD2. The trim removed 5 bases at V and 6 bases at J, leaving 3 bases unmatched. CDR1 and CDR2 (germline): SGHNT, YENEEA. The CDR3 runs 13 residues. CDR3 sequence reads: CASSPSGRNEQFF. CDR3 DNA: TGTGCCAGCAGCCCTAGCGGGCGCAATGAGCAGTTCTTC.

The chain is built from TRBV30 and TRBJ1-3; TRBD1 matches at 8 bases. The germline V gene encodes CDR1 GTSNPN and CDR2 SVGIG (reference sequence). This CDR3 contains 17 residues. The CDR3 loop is CARRGTGTTRSGNTIYF. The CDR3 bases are TGTGCACGGAGGGGGACAGGAACCACGCGATCTGGAAACACCATATATTTT.

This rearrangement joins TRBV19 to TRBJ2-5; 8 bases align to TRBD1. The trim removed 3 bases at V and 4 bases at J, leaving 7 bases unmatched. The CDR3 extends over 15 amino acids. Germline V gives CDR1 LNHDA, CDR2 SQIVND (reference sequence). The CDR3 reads CASSIRTGSGETQYF. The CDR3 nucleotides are TGTGCCAGTAGTATCAGGACAGGGTCCGGAGAGACCCAGTACTTC.

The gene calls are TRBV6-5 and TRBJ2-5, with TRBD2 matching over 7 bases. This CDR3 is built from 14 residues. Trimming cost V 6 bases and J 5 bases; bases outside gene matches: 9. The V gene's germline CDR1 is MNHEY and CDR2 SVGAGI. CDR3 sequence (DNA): TGTGCCAGCAGGCCAGGGAGGGAACGGGAGACCCAGTACTTC. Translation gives CASRPGRERETQYF.

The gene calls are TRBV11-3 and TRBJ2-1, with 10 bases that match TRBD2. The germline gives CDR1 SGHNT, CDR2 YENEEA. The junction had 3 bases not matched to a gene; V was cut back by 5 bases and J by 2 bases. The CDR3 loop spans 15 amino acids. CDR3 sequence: CASSRAGGTYNEQFF. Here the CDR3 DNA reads TGTGCCAGCAGCCGAGCGGGAGGGACCTACAATGAGCAGTTCTTC.

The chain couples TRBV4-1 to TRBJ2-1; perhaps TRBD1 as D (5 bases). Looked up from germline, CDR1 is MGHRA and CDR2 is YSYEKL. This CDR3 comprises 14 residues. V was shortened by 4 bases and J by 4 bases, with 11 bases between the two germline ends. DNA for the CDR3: TGCGCCAGCAGCCGACTGACAGAGTACAATGAGCAGTTCTTC. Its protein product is CASSRLTEYNEQFF.

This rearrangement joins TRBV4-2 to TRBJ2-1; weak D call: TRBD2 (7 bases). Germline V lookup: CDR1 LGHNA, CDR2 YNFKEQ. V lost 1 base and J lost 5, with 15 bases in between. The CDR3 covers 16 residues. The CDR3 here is CASSQGTRGVNNEQFF. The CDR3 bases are TGTGCCAGCAGCCAAGGGACTAGGGGGGTAAACAATGAGCAGTTCTTC.

The CDR3 bases are TGTGCCAGCAGTTACACGGGGACTAGCGGGAGCGGGTTGTTCTTC. Protein product: CASSYTGTSGSGLFF. The chain carries TRBV6-6 and TRBJ2-1; 14 nucleotides line up with TRBD2. Germline V gene sequence: CDR1 MNHNY, CDR2 SVGAGI (reference sequence). Trimming removed 2 bases from V and 15 bases from J; junction bases left unmatched: 9. The CDR3 length is 15 residues.

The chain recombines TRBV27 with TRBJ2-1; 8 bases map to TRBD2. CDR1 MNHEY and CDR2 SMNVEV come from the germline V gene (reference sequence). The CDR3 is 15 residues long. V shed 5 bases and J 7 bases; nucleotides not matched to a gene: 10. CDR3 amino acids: CASSIRGGWGNEQFF. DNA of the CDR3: TGTGCCAGCAGTATACGGGGGGGTTGGGGTAATGAGCAGTTCTTC.

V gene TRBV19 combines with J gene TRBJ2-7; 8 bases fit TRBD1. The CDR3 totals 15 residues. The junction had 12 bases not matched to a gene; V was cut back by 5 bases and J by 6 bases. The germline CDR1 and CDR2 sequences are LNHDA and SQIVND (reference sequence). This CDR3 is CASSDVRQGILEQYF. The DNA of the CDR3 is TGTGCCAGTAGTGACGTCCGACAGGGGATTCTCGAGCAGTACTTC.